These 14 T cell receptor beta chains came from one sample sequenced in a study of human T cells and chemical hapten exposure. The time point here: patch test 1, 2 weeks after DPC sensitization. The treatment: therapeutic diphenylcyclopropenone sensitization with weekly scalp DPC. TCRdb reprocessed the RACE reads with MiXCR, giving one entry per CDR3 protein. Of tens of thousands of distinct CDR3 sequences listed, roughly a tenth are singletons. Material: whole blood, obtained in connection with sensitization to the hapten diphenylcyclopropenone (DPC). The source of these receptors is a woman aged 45 to 65 with alopecia areata. Some clones in this sample may be carry-over from other donors' samples.

This clonotype showed up just a few times. The chain has TRBV6-2 or TRBV6-3 and TRBJ2-5, with D perhaps TRBD1 (6 bases). Per the germline V gene, CDR1 is MNHEY and CDR2 is SVGEGT. V was pared by 4 bases and J by 7 bases, with 10 bases between. The CDR3 contains 12 residues. CDR3: CASSSVQGTQYF. The CDR3 nucleotides are TGTGCCAGCAGTTCCGTACAGGGGACCCAGTACTTC.

The chain links TRBV2 to TRBJ2-6, with TRBD2 as a possible D gene (6 bases). Per the germline V gene, CDR1 is SNHLY and CDR2 is FYNNEI. This CDR3 spans 18 amino acids. Trimming shortened V by 3 bases and J by 0 bases, and 15 bases separated the two germline ends. CDR3 sequence (DNA): TGTGCCAGCAGTGATAGCCGGGGGTTACTCTCTGGGGCCAACGTCCTGACTTTC. Translation: CASSDSRGLLSGANVLTF.

This clonotype was seen repeatedly, ten times or more. V and J are TRBV30 and TRBJ1-1; 8 bases are shared with TRBD1. J gave up 1 base and V 5 bases, and 3 bases lay outside the gene matches. The germline gives CDR1 GTSNPN, CDR2 SVGIG (reference sequence). The CDR3 has 13 amino acids. This CDR3 is CAWGGQANTEAFF. CDR3 DNA: TGTGCCTGGGGGGGACAGGCGAACACTGAAGCTTTCTTT.

This clonotype was counted many times. The V gene is TRBV6-2 or TRBV6-3, the J gene TRBJ1-1; TRBD1 matches 7 bases. This CDR3 spans 14 amino acids. Germline CDR1 is MNHEY and CDR2 is SVGEGT. The ends lost 6 bases at V and 1 base at J; junction bases unmatched: 5. The CDR3 region has the DNA TGTGCCAGCAGGAGACGGGACAGGAACACTGAAGCTTTCTTT. It encodes CASRRRDRNTEAFF.

This clonotype has only a few counts. This chain connects TRBV29-1 to TRBJ1-6, with D possibly matching TRBD1 (6 bases). Germline CDR1 and CDR2: SQVTM and ANQGSEA. CDR3 length equals 18 residues. The ends were cut back, 4 bases at V and 0 bases at J, with 19 bases in the middle. The CDR3 DNA reads as TGCAGCGTTGGGGGCTTCGACAGGCCACTCTCCTATAATTCACCCCTCCACTTT. Translation: CSVGGFDRPLSYNSPLHF.

At least ten counts were recorded for this clonotype. This chain links TRBV29-1 with TRBJ2-4; tentatively, D is TRBD2 (5 bases). This CDR3 has 13 amino acids. CDR1 is SQVTM and CDR2 is ANQGSEA in the germline V gene. V was pared by 4 bases and J by 2 bases, with 9 bases between. CDR3 DNA: TGCAGCGTTGCGTCGGGGACCAAAAACATTCAGTACTTC. Translated, it gives CSVASGTKNIQYF. The entire variable domain, with the rest obtained from reference TRBV29-1 and TRBJ2-4, is as follows: SAVISQKPSRDICQRGTSLTIQCQVDSQVTMMFWYRQQPGQSLTLIATANQGSEATYESGFVIDKFPISRPNLTFSTLTVSNMSPEDSSIYLCSVASGTKNIQYFGAGTRLSVL.

This clonotype was counted many times. The chain is built from TRBV29-1 and TRBJ2-7, with a tentative D call TRBD1 (6 bases). The V end was cut by 8 bases, the J end by 3 bases, with 20 bases between. Germline loops: CDR1 SQVTM, CDR2 ANQGSEA. This CDR3 has 14 residues. CDR3 nucleotide sequence: TGCAGCACGGGGACAAATAGGGATATCTACGAGCAGTACTTC. As protein: CSTGTNRDIYEQYF.

This clonotype was seen a few times. This chain links TRBV21-1 with TRBJ2-7; the D call in the table, TRBD2, was not verified against the DNA. TRBV21-1 is an annotated pseudogene. The CDR3 has 18 amino acids. In DNA form, the CDR3 reads TGTGCCAGCAGTTCCTGGGGGACTAGCGGGAGGGCCGGGTACGAGCAGTACTTC. Its translation: CASSSWGTSGRAGYEQYF.

The chain carries TRBV28 and TRBJ1-2; possible D gene TRBD1, 6 bases. Germline loops: CDR1 MDHEN, CDR2 SYDVKM. V gave up 8 bases and J gave up 8 bases, with 21 bases separating them. The CDR3 contains 14 residues. The CDR3 DNA is TGTGCCAGCGCGACATCGGGGGGGCTTCCGGGCTACACCTTC. It specifies CASATSGGLPGYTF.

The chain links TRBV29-1 to TRBJ1-3, with TRBD1 identical over 8 bases. The germline V gene encodes CDR1 SQVTM and CDR2 ANQGSEA. V lost 7 bases, J lost 6 bases, and 8 bases stayed unmatched. The CDR3 contains 13 residues. The CDR3 DNA reads as TGCAGCGCAATACAGGGGGGTCCAAACACCATATATTTT. It translates to CSAIQGGPNTIYF.

The chain combines TRBV18 with TRBJ2-3, with unresolved D. The CDR3 has 14 residues. The germline V gene has CDR1 KGHSH and CDR2 LQKENI. Deletions cut 2 bases from V and 5 bases from J, with 11 bases between. The CDR3 DNA reads as TGTGCCAGCTCACCAAAACAGCTCCAAGATACGCAGTATTTT. It is translated as CASSPKQLQDTQYF.

This clonotype occurred a few times. The V and J genes are TRBV5-1 and TRBJ2-1; D gene uncertain. Germline V gives CDR1 SGHRS, CDR2 YFSETQ. The CDR3 runs 12 residues. Trimming shortened V by 4 bases and J by 5 bases, and 7 bases separated the two germline ends. The CDR3 protein is CASSTSNNEQFF. CDR3 bases: TGCGCCAGCAGCACCTCAAACAATGAGCAGTTCTTC.

This clonotype appeared a few times. The V call is TRBV20-1, the J call TRBJ1-6, with 7 bases matching TRBD1. Losses at the gene ends were 6 bases for V and 9 bases for J; bases not matched to a gene: 14. Germline CDR1 is DFQATT and CDR2 is SNEGSKA (reference sequence). The CDR3 length is 15 residues. CDR3 in DNA: TGCAGTGCGAGGGATACCCGACAGGGTGCTTCACCCCTCCACTTT. Translating it yields CSARDTRQGASPLHF.

The chain employs TRBV6-1 and TRBJ2-3; 8 positions match TRBD1. The CDR3 runs to 14 residues. Trimming took 7 bases from V and 0 from J; bases not matched to a gene: 3. Germline V gives CDR1 MNHNS, CDR2 SASEGT. In DNA, the CDR3 is TGTGCCAGCACCGACAGGGGTAGCACAGATACGCAGTATTTT. Translated: CASTDRGSTDTQYF.